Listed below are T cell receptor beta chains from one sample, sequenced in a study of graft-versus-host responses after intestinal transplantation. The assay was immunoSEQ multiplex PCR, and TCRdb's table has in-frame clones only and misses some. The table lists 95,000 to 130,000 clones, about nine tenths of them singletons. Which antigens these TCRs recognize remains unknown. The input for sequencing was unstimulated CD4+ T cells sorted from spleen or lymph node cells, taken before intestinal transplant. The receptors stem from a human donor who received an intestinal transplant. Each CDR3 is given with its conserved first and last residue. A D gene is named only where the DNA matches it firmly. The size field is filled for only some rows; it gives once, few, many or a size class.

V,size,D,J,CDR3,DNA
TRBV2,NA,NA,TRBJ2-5,CASSERGRPGETQYF,TGTGCCAGCAGTGAACGTGGGCGCCCAGGGGAGACCCAGTACTTC
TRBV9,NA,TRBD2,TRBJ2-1,CASSVDLLAGNNEQFF,TGTGCCAGCAGCGTAGATTTACTAGCGGGCAACAATGAGCAGTTCTTC
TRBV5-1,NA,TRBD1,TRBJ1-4,CASSLALGGFRGTNEKLFF,TGCGCCAGCAGCTTGGCCTTAGGGGGCTTTAGGGGCACTAATGAAAAACTGTTTTTT
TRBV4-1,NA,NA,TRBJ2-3,CASSQDLQGYSGSTQYF,TGCGCCAGCAGCCAAGATCTACAGGGCTACTCTGGGAGTACGCAGTATTTT
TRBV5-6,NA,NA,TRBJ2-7,CASSFRREAYYEQYF,TGTGCCAGCAGCTTTAGGAGAGAGGCCTACTACGAGCAGTACTTC
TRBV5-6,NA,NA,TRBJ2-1,CASSLTQGFNEQFF,TGTGCCAGCAGCTTGACCCAGGGGTTCAATGAGCAGTTCTTC
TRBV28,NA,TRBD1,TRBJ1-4,CASSTGTDEKLFF,TGTGCCAGCAGTACCGGGACAGATGAAAAACTGTTTTTT
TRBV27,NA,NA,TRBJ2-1,CASSSSYSSYNEQFF,TGTGCCAGCAGTTCCTCTTACAGCTCCTACAATGAGCAGTTCTTC
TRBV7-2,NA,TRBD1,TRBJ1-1,CASGRTGMGTEAFF,TGTGCCAGCGGACGGACAGGGATGGGGACTGAAGCTTTCTTT
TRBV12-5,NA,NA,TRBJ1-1,CASGHDRNTEAFF,TGTGCTAGTGGCCATGACAGGAACACTGAAGCTTTCTTT
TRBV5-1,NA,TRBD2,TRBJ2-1,CASSGGASGRLGEQFF,TGCGCCAGCAGCGGAGGGGCTAGCGGGAGGTTGGGTGAGCAGTTCTTC
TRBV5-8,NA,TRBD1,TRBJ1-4,CASSSTGVVEEKLFF,TGTGCCAGCAGCTCTACAGGGGTTGTGGAAGAAAAACTGTTTTTT
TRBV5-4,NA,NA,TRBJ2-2,CASSLDNRVWGELFF,TGTGCCAGCAGCTTGGATAACCGGGTTTGGGGGGAGCTGTTTTTT
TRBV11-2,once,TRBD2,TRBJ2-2,CASSFRLSGRNGELFF,TGTGCCAGCAGTTTCCGGCTCAGCGGGAGAAACGGGGAGCTGTTTTTT
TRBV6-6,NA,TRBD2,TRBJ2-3,CASSKTSGSTDTQYF,TGTGCCAGCAGTAAGACTAGCGGCAGCACAGATACGCAGTATTTT
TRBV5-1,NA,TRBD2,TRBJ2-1,CASSYTSGSSYNEQFF,TGCGCCAGCAGCTATACTAGCGGGAGCTCCTACAATGAGCAGTTCTTC
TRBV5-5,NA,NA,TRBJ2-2,CASSSRRGQDTGELFF,TGTGCCAGCAGCTCCAGAAGGGGTCAGGACACCGGGGAGCTGTTTTTT
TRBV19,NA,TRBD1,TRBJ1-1,CASSATGGRSTEAFF,TGTGCCAGTAGTGCTACAGGGGGAAGGAGCACTGAAGCTTTCTTT
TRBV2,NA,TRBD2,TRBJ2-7,CASSSGLAARYEQYF,TGTGCCAGCAGTTCGGGACTAGCAGCGCGCTACGAGCAGTACTTC
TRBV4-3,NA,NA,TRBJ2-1,CASSQPGDDEQFF,TGCGCCAGCAGCCAGCCAGGGGACGATGAGCAGTTCTTC
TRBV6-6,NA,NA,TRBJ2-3,CASSNSIFDTQYF,TGTGCCAGCAGCAACTCGATCTTCGATACGCAGTATTTT
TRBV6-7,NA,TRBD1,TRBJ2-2,CASSYSAPGQGEGTGELFF,TGTGCCAGCAGTTACTCGGCCCCGGGACAGGGTGAAGGCACCGGGGAGCTGTTTTTT
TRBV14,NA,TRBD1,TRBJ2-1,CASSRNYRQGYEQFF,TGTGCCAGCAGCCGAAACTATCGACAGGGCTATGAGCAGTTCTTC
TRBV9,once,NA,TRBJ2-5,CASSVGRAGETQYF,TGTGCCAGCAGCGTAGGGCGGGCCGGAGAGACCCAGTACTTC
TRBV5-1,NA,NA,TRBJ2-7,CASSLVRLAGEQYF,TGCGCCAGCAGCTTGGTCCGGCTGGCAGGGGAGCAGTACTTC
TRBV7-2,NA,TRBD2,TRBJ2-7,CASSLRVATSGFSYEQYF,TGTGCCAGCAGCTTAAGGGTTGCCACTAGCGGCTTTTCCTACGAGCAGTACTTC
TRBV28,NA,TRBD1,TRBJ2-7,CASSLPGTGSYEQYF,TGTGCCAGCAGTTTACCGGGGACAGGGTCCTACGAGCAGTACTTC
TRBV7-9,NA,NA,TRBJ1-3,CASSFVLSGNTIYF,TGTGCCAGCAGCTTTGTCCTCTCTGGAAACACCATATATTTT
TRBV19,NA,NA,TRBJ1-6,CASSIQEGSPLHF,TGTGCCAGTAGTATACAGGAGGGTTCACCCCTCCACTTT
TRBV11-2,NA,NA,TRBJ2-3,CASSLGLRGFLTDTQYF,TGTGCCAGCAGCTTAGGTCTTCGGGGGTTCCTCACAGATACGCAGTATTTT
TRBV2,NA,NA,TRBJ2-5,CASSKRKETQYF,TGTGCCAGCAGCAAGCGAAAGGAGACCCAGTACTTC
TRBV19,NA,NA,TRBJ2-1,CASSTLARAYNEQFF,TGTGCCAGTAGTACCCTAGCGAGGGCCTACAATGAGCAGTTCTTC
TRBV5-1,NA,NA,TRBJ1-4,CASSVRTAATNEKLFF,TGCGCCAGCAGCGTGCGGACAGCAGCAACTAATGAAAAACTGTTTTTT
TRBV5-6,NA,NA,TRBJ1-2,CASSFGRRNGYTF,TGTGCCAGCAGCTTTGGGCGTCGGAATGGCTACACCTTC
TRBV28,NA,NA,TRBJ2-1,CASSSSYTAYNEQFF,TGTGCCAGCAGTTCCTCGTATACTGCCTACAATGAGCAGTTCTTC
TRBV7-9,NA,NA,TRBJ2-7,CASSLAGERGSYEQYF,TGTGCCAGCAGCTTAGCCGGGGAACGAGGCTCCTACGAGCAGTACTTC
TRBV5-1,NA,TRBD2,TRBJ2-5,CASSVTSDQTQYF,TGCGCCAGCAGCGTAACTAGCGACCAGACCCAGTACTTC
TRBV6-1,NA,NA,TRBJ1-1,CASRVTGTSNTEAFF,TGTGCCAGCAGAGTAACCGGGACATCCAACACTGAAGCTTTCTTT
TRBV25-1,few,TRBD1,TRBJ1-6,CASTRGGQGNSPLHF,TGTGCCAGCACCAGAGGGGGACAGGGAAATTCACCCCTCCACTTT
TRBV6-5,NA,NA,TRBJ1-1,CASSRLSMNTEAFF,TGTGCCAGCAGTCGACTCAGCATGAACACTGAAGCTTTCTTT
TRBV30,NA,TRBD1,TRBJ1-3,CAWSPRTGPSGNTIYF,TGTGCCTGGAGTCCTCGGACAGGACCTTCTGGAAACACCATATATTTT
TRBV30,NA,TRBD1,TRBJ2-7,CAWTEGTGGAEQYF,TGTGCCTGGACGGAGGGGACAGGGGGCGCCGAGCAGTACTTC
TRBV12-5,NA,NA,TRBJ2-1,CASGRGLDYNEQFF,TGTGCTAGTGGCCGGGGATTGGACTACAATGAGCAGTTCTTC
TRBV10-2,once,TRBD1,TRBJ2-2,CASSIVRGIGELFF,TGCGCCAGCAGTATAGTCAGGGGGATCGGGGAGCTGTTTTTT
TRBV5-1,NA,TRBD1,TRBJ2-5,CASSPGQDWETQYF,TGCGCCAGCAGCCCGGGACAGGACTGGGAGACCCAGTACTTC
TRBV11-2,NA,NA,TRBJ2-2,CASSFPTGELFF,TGTGCCAGCAGCTTTCCTACCGGGGAGCTGTTTTTT
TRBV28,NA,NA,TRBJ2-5,CASRVPQGSGETQYF,TGTGCCAGCAGAGTACCTCAGGGATCCGGGGAGACCCAGTACTTC
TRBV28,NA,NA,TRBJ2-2,CASTLGGGFNTGELFF,TGTGCCAGCACCCTAGGTGGTGGATTTAACACCGGGGAGCTGTTTTTT
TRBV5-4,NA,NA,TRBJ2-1,CASSSGGNEQFF,TGTGCCAGCAGCTCCGGGGGCAATGAGCAGTTCTTC
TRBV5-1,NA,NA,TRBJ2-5,CASSFGQETQYF,TGCGCCAGCAGCTTCGGCCAAGAGACCCAGTACTTC
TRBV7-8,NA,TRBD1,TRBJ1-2,CASSLPGTGTGGYGYTF,TGTGCCAGCAGCCTCCCCGGGACAGGGACAGGGGGCTATGGCTACACCTTC
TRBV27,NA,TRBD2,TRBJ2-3,CASSLLAAATDTQYF,TGTGCCAGCAGTTTACTAGCGGCCGCCACAGATACGCAGTATTTT